A selection of T cell receptor beta chains follows, all from one sample in a study of blood T cell repertoires in COVID-19. Clones were sequenced by immunoSEQ multiplex PCR, and TCRdb holds only the in-frame ones, with some missing. The sample shows over 120,000 clones, about 89% of them seen only once. Sample: PBMCs or T cells enriched from blood (not recorded which). Receptors originate from a man aged 60-69 years who had recovered from COVID-19. The conserved cysteine and the conserved F or W are not part of the CDR3 here. Some rows mark clone size as missing; the rest say once, few, many or name a class of expanded clone.

clone size: once; J gene: TRBJ2-3; V gene: TRBV28; CDR3 protein: ASSPAGITDTQY
clone size: few; J gene: TRBJ2-1; V gene: TRBV5-1; CDR3 protein: ASSRVGPNNEQF
clone size: NA; J gene: TRBJ1-5; V gene: TRBV6-5; CDR3 protein: ASTRGQGYDQPQH
clone size: once; J gene: TRBJ2-3; V gene: TRBV7-6; CDR3 protein: ASSPLAGGPTDTQY
clone size: NA; J gene: TRBJ2-2; V gene: TRBV28; CDR3 protein: ASSRVLATGELF
clone size: few; J gene: TRBJ1-5; V gene: TRBV6-6; CDR3 protein: ASNQGYQPQH
clone size: NA; J gene: TRBJ2-7; V gene: TRBV7-9; CDR3 protein: ASSSKEPGHRYEQY
clone size: few; J gene: TRBJ2-2; V gene: TRBV27; CDR3 protein: ASSLSVQGSGELF
clone size: NA; J gene: TRBJ1-2; V gene: TRBV6-1; CDR3 protein: ASSEFSYGYT
clone size: NA; J gene: TRBJ2-3; V gene: TRBV6-5; CDR3 protein: ASTYSPFSTDTQY
clone size: NA; J gene: TRBJ2-1; V gene: TRBV2; CDR3 protein: ASSEDLAGGSYNEQF
clone size: NA; J gene: TRBJ2-3; V gene: TRBV11-3; CDR3 protein: ASSSRGVSTDTQY
clone size: NA; J gene: TRBJ1-2; V gene: TRBV7-8; CDR3 protein: ASSPGDGGGGGYT
clone size: NA; J gene: TRBJ2-7; V gene: TRBV6-4; CDR3 protein: ASSLSGQGPYEQY
clone size: NA; J gene: TRBJ1-5; V gene: TRBV5-1; CDR3 protein: ASSETGQGQPQH
clone size: NA; J gene: TRBJ2-1; V gene: TRBV10-3; CDR3 protein: AISEERGGRNEQF
clone size: NA; J gene: TRBJ1-5; V gene: TRBV28; CDR3 protein: ASSFEGVRQPQH
clone size: once; J gene: TRBJ1-4; V gene: TRBV5-5; CDR3 protein: ASSPQGSNEKLF
clone size: once; J gene: TRBJ1-3; V gene: TRBV6-5; CDR3 protein: ASSSVAGGGNTIY
clone size: NA; J gene: TRBJ2-3; V gene: TRBV2; CDR3 protein: ASSPLAGTTDTQY
clone size: NA; J gene: TRBJ2-2; V gene: TRBV5-8; CDR3 protein: ASSLGTTGSGELF
clone size: NA; J gene: TRBJ2-3; V gene: TRBV3-1/TRBV3-2; CDR3 protein: ASSHWSGDGTDTQY
clone size: NA; J gene: TRBJ2-5; V gene: TRBV7-9; CDR3 protein: ASSFGTVEETQY
clone size: once; J gene: TRBJ2-2; V gene: TRBV7-7; CDR3 protein: ASSYGLAYTGELF
clone size: few; J gene: TRBJ2-7; V gene: TRBV11-2; CDR3 protein: ASSLRPGETYEQY
clone size: NA; J gene: TRBJ2-2; V gene: TRBV3-1/TRBV3-2; CDR3 protein: ASGAFRGGELF
clone size: NA; J gene: TRBJ1-1; V gene: TRBV7-3; CDR3 protein: ASSLRGNTEAF
clone size: NA; J gene: TRBJ2-7; V gene: TRBV7-9; CDR3 protein: ASGGTSKEQY
clone size: NA; J gene: TRBJ2-5; V gene: TRBV5-1; CDR3 protein: ASRNLAGETQY
clone size: NA; J gene: TRBJ2-3; V gene: TRBV4-1; CDR3 protein: ASSQKIAGDGLYTQY
clone size: NA; J gene: TRBJ2-5; V gene: TRBV7-8; CDR3 protein: ASSYETGEETQY
clone size: NA; J gene: TRBJ2-3; V gene: TRBV19; CDR3 protein: ASSIPGRVGTDTQY
clone size: NA; J gene: TRBJ2-2; V gene: TRBV20-1; CDR3 protein: SASTSGRLGGELF
clone size: once; J gene: TRBJ2-1; V gene: TRBV11-2; CDR3 protein: ASASGRYNEQF
clone size: NA; J gene: TRBJ2-7; V gene: TRBV28; CDR3 protein: ASSFPPVRVQEQY
clone size: NA; J gene: TRBJ1-2; V gene: TRBV5-8; CDR3 protein: ASRRSNYGYT
clone size: NA; J gene: TRBJ2-7; V gene: TRBV27; CDR3 protein: ASSFRDRGRGEQY
clone size: NA; J gene: TRBJ2-7; V gene: TRBV6-1; CDR3 protein: ASSERPLTSGSYEQY
clone size: NA; J gene: TRBJ1-2; V gene: TRBV12-3/TRBV12-4; CDR3 protein: ASSFRENYGYT
clone size: NA; J gene: TRBJ1-5; V gene: TRBV28; CDR3 protein: ASSLAGRQPQH
clone size: NA; J gene: TRBJ1-5; V gene: TRBV28; CDR3 protein: ASSLVGQPNQPQH
clone size: NA; J gene: TRBJ2-1; V gene: TRBV5-4; CDR3 protein: ASRAGTSGKGNEQF
clone size: NA; J gene: TRBJ2-5; V gene: TRBV27; CDR3 protein: ASSPGDSQETQY
clone size: NA; J gene: TRBJ1-2; V gene: TRBV2; CDR3 protein: ASSYSQGLGGYT
clone size: NA; J gene: TRBJ2-5; V gene: TRBV7-9; CDR3 protein: ASSSGLAGGETQY
clone size: once; J gene: TRBJ2-7; V gene: TRBV7-6; CDR3 protein: ASSLFGGSPYEQY
clone size: NA; J gene: TRBJ2-2; V gene: TRBV3-1/TRBV3-2; CDR3 protein: ATSSFPGVLTGELF
clone size: NA; J gene: TRBJ1-6; V gene: TRBV3-1/TRBV3-2; CDR3 protein: ASSQGDRVQSPLH
clone size: NA; J gene: TRBJ2-2; V gene: TRBV27; CDR3 protein: ASSRNAVGGKTGELF